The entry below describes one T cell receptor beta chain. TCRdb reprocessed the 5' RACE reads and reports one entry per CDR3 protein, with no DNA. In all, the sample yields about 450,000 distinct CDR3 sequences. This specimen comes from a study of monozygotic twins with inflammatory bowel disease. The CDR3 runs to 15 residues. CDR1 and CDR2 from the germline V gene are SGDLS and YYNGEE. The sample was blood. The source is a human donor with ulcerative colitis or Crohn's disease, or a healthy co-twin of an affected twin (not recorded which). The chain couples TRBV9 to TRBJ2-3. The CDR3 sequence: CASSATVISTDTQYF.